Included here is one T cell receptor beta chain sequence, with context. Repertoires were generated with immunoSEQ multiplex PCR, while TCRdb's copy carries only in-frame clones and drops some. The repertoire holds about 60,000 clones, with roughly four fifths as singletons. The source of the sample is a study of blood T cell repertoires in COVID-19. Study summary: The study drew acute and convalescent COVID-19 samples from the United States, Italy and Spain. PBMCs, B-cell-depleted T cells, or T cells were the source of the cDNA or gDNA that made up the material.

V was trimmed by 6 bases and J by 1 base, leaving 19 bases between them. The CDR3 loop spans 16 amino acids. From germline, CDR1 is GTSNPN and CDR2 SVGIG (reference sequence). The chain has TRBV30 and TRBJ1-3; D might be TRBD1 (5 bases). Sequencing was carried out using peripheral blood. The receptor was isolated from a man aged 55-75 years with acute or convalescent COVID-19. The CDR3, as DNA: TGTGCCTGTCAAGGGCCAGGGCTGTCGTCTGGAAACACCATATATTTT. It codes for CACQGPGLSSGNTIYF.